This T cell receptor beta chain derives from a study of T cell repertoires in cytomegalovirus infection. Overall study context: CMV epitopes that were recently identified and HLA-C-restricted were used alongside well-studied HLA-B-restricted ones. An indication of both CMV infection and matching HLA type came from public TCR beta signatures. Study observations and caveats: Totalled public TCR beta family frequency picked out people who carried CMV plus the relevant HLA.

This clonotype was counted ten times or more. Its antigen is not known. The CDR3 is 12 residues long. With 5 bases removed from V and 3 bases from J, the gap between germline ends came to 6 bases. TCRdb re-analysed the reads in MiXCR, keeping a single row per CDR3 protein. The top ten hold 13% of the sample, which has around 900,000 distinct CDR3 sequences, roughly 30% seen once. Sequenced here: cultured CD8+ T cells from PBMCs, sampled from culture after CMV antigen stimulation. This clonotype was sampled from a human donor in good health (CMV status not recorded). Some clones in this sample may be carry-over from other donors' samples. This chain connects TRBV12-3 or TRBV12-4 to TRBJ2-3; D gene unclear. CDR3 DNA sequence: TGTGCCAGCAGTGTATGGACAGATACGCAGTATTTT. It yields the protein CASSVWTDTQYF.